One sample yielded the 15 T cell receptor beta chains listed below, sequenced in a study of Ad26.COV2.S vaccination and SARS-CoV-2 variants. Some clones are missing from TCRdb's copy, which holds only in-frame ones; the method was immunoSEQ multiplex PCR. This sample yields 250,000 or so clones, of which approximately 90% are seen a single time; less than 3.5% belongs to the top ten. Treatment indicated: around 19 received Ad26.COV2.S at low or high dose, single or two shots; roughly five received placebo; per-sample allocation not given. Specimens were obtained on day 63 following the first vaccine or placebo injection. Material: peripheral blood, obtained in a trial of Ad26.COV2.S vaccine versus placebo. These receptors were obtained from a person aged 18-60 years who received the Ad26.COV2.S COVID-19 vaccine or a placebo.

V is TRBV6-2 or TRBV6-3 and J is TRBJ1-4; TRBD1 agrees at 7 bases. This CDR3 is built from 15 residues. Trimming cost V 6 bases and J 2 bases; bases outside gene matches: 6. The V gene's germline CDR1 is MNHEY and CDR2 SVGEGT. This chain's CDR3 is CASSPQGDTNEKLFF. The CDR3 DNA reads TGTGCCAGCAGCCCGCAGGGGGATACTAATGAAAAACTGTTTTTT.

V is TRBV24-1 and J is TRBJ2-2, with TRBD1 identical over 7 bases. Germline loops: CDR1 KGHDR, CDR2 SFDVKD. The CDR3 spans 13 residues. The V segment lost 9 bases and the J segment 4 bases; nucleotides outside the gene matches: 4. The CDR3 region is CATGTVPTGELFF. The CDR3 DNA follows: TGTGCCACCGGGACAGTCCCCACCGGGGAGCTGTTTTTT.

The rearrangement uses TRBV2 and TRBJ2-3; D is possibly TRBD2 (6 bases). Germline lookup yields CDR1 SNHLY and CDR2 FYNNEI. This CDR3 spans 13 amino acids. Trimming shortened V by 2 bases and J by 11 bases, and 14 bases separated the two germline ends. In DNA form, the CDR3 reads TGTGCCAGCAGTGAATGGGGCCCGCGGGGGCAGTATTTT. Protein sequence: CASSEWGPRGQYF.

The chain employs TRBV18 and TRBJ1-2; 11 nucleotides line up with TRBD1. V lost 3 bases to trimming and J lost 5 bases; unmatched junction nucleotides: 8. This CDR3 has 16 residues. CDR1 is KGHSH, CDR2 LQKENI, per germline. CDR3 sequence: CASSPRTGGDPYGYTF. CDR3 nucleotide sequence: TGTGCCAGCTCACCTCGGACAGGGGGCGACCCATATGGCTACACCTTC.

The chain's CDR3 is CASSLSLAGRETQYF. Here the CDR3 DNA reads TGTGCCAGCAGCTTATCACTAGCGGGAAGAGAGACCCAGTACTTC. V usage is TRBV7-9 and J usage is TRBJ2-5; 10 bases map to TRBD2. V lost 2 bases to trimming and J lost 4 bases; unmatched junction nucleotides: 4. CDR1 is SEHNR, CDR2 FQNEAQ, per germline (reference sequence). The CDR3 loop spans 15 amino acids.

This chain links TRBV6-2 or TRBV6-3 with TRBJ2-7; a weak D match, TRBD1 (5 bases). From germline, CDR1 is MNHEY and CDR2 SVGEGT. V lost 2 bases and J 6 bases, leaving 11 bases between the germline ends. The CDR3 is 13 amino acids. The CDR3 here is CASSYQGPGEQYV. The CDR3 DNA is TGTGCCAGCAGTTACCAGGGTCCGGGCGAGCAGTACGTC.

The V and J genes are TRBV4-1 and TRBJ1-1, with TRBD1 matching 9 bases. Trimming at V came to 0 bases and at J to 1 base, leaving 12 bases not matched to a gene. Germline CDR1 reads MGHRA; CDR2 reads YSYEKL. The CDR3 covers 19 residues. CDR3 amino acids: CASSQDVRDRELRNTEAFF. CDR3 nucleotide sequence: TGCGCCAGCAGCCAAGATGTCCGGGACAGGGAGTTGCGGAACACTGAAGCTTTCTTT.

The CDR3 sequence is CASSQDSGWGNYGYTF. CDR3 sequence (DNA): TGTGCCAGCAGCCAAGATAGCGGGTGGGGGAACTATGGCTACACCTTC. The rearrangement joins TRBV4-2 to TRBJ1-2, with a tentative D call TRBD1 (5 bases). Trimming left V 0 bases short and J 2 bases short, with 13 bases between. Germline CDR1 reads LGHNA; CDR2 reads YNFKEQ. There are 16 residues in the CDR3.

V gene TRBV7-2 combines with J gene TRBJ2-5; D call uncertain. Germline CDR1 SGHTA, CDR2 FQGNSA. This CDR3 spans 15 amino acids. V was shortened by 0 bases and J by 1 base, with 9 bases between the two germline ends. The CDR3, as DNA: TGTGCCAGCAGCTTAGCTAGTGGGCCCCAAGAGACCCAGTACTTC. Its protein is CASSLASGPQETQYF.

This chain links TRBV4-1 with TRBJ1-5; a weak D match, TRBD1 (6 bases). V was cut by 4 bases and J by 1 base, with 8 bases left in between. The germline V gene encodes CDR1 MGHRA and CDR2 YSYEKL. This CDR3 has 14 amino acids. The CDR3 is CASSPGASNQPQHF. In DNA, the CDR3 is TGCGCCAGCAGCCCGGGGGCGAGCAATCAGCCCCAGCATTTT.

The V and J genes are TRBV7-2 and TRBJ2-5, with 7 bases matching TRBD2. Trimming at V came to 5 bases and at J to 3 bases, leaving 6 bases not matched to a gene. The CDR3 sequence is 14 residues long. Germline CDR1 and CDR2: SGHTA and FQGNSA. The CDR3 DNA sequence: TGTGCCAGCAGCCCCCTCGGGGGGAAAGAGACCCAGTACTTC. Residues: CASSPLGGKETQYF.

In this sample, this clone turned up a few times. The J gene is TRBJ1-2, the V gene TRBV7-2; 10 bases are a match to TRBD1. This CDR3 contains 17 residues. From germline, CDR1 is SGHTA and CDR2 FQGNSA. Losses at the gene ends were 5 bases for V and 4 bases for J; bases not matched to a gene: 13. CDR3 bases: TGTGCCAGCAGCGACCACCGGGACAGGGGTACTCTCTATGGCTACACCTTC. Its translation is CASSDHRDRGTLYGYTF.

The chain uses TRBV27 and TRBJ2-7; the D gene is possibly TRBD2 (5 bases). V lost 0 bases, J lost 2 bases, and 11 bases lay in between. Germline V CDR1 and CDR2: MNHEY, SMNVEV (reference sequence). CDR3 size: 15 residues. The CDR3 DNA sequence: TGTGCCAGCAGTTTATCGCCGGGGAACACCTACGAGCAGTACTTC. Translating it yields CASSLSPGNTYEQYF.

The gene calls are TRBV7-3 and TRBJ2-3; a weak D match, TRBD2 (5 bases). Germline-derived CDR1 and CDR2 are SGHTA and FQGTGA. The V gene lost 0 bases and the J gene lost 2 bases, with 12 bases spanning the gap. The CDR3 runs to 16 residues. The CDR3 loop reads CASSLTSETYTDTQYF. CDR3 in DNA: TGTGCCAGCAGCTTAACTAGCGAGACCTACACAGATACGCAGTATTTT.

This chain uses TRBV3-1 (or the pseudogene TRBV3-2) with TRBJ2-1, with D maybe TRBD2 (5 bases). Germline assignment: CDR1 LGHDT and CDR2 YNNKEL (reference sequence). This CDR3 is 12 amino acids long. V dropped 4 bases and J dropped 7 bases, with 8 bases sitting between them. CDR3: CASSRTRNEQFF. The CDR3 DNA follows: TGTGCCAGCAGCCGAACTAGAAATGAGCAGTTCTTC.